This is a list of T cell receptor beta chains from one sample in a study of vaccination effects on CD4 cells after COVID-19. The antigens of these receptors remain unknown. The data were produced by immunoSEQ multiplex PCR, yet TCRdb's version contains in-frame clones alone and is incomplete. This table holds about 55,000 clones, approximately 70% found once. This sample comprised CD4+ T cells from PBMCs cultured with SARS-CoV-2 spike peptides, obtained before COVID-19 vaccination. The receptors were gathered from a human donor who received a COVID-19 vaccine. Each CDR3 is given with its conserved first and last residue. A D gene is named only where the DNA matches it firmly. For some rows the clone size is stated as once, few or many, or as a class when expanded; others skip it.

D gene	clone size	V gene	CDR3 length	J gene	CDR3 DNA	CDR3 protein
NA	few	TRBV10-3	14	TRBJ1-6	TGTGCCATCAGAAGTGGGACCTCCCCTTCACCCCTCCACTTT	CAIRSGTSPSPLHF
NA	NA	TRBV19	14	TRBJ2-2	TGTGCCAGTAGTATAGGTGGCGGGACCGGGGAGCTGTTTTTT	CASSIGGGTGELFF
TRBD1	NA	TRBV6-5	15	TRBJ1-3	TGTGCCAGCAGTTACTCGAGGACAGGGAGAAACACCATATATTTT	CASSYSRTGRNTIYF
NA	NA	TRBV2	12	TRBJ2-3	TGTGCCAGCAGTGAAGGGACAGATACGCAGTATTTT	CASSEGTDTQYF
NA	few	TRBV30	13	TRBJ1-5	TGTGCCTGGAGCGCAGGGTCCAATCAGCCCCAGCATTTT	CAWSAGSNQPQHF
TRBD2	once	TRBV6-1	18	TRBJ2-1	TGTGCCAGCAGTGGCCCCAAAGCAATGGCGGGGGCCTACAATGAGCAGTTCTTC	CASSGPKAMAGAYNEQFF
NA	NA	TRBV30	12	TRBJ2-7	TGTGCCTGGAGTCCCCTCGGCAATCAGCAGTACTTC	CAWSPLGNQQYF
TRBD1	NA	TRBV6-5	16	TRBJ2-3	TGTGCCAGCAGTTACTCTCAACGACAGGGCCGAGATACGCAGTATTTT	CASSYSQRQGRDTQYF
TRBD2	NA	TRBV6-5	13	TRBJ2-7	TGTGCCAGCAGACTAGCGGGGGGCTACGAGCAGTACTTC	CASRLAGGYEQYF
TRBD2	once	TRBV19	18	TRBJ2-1	TGTGCCAGTAGTATAGATCGGTGGACTAGCGGGAGGGCCCGGGAGCAGTTCTTC	CASSIDRWTSGRAREQFF
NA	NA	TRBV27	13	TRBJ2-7	TGTGCCAGCAGTCCCAGGCCCGTCCACGAGCAGTACTTC	CASSPRPVHEQYF
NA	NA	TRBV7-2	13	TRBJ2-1	TGTGCCAGCAGCTTCGGTAGTGCGGGGGCACAGTTCTTC	CASSFGSAGAQFF
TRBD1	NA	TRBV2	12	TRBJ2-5	TGTGCCAGGGGGACAGCTCAAGAGACCCAGTACTTC	CARGTAQETQYF
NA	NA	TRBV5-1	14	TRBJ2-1	TGCGCCAGCAGCTTAGCTGCAGCTAACAATGAGCAGTTCTTC	CASSLAAANNEQFF
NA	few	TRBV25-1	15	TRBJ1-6	TGTGCCAGCAGTAAACTCTGGGGATATAATTCACCCCTCCACTTT	CASSKLWGYNSPLHF
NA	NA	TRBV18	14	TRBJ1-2	TGTGCCAGCTCACCCCTGCAGGGAAACTATGGCTACACCTTC	CASSPLQGNYGYTF
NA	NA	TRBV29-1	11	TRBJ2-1	TGCAGCGCCGGGCCGCTCAGAGAGCAGTTCTTC	CSAGPLREQFF
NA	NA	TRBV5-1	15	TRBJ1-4	TGCGCCAGCAGCTTGGGAGGCAGGGATGTGGAAAAACTGTTTTTT	CASSLGGRDVEKLFF
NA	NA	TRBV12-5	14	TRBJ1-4	TGTGCTAGTGGTTCCCTCGGGACACGGGGAAAACTGTTTTTT	CASGSLGTRGKLFF
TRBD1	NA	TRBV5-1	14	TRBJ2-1	TGCGCCAGCAGCCCCAGGACAGGGTCGCTTGAGCAGTTCTTC	CASSPRTGSLEQFF
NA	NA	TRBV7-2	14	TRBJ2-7	TGTGCCAGCAGCTACGGCTGGTCCTCCTACGAGCAGTACTTC	CASSYGWSSYEQYF
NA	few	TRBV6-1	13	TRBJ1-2	TGTGCCAGCAGTGAATCGAACGGTTATGGCTACACCTTC	CASSESNGYGYTF
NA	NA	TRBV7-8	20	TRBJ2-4	TGTGCCAGCAGTTTCCGCCTCACCGCTAGCGTCGGGCTAGCCAAAAACATTCAGTACTTC	CASSFRLTASVGLAKNIQYF
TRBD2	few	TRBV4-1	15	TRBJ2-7	TGCGCCAGCAGCCAAGAAGTACTAGCGGGCTACGAGCAGTACTTC	CASSQEVLAGYEQYF
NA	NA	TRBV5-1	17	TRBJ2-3	TGCGCCAGCATCTGGGGCCCTTCGGGTGTCAGGACAGATACGCAGTATTTT	CASIWGPSGVRTDTQYF
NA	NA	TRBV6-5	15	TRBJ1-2	TGTGCCAGCAGTTACTCGATCGGAGGGGACTATGGCTACACCTTC	CASSYSIGGDYGYTF
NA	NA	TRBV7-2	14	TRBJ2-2	TGTGCCAGCAGCGGGGGGAGGAACACCGGGGAGCTGTTTTTT	CASSGGRNTGELFF
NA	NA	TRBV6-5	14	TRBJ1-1	TGTGCCAGCAGTTATGGTCAGCTGAACACTGAAGCTTTCTTT	CASSYGQLNTEAFF
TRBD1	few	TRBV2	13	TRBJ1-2	TGTGCCAGCACCCTAGGGACAGGGACCAGCTACACCTTC	CASTLGTGTSYTF
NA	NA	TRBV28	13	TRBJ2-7	TGTGCCAGCAGCCCCGGGTGGACCTACGAGCAGTACTTC	CASSPGWTYEQYF
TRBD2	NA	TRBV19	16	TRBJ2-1	TGTGCCAGTAGTATCCCTGGCGGGAGGTCTGGCAATGAGCAGTTCTTC	CASSIPGGRSGNEQFF
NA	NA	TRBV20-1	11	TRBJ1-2	TGCAGTGCTAGAGGGTGGCATGGCTACACCTTC	CSARGWHGYTF
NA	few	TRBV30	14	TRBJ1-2	TGTGCCTGGAGCGCAACGACAGGACCTCAGGGCTACACCTTC	CAWSATTGPQGYTF
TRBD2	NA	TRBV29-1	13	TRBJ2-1	TGCAGCGTTGTGAAGGGACTAGCGCTTGGGCAGTTCTTC	CSVVKGLALGQFF
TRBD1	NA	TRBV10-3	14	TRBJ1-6	TGTGCCATCACCGCAGGGGGCGAGGGTTCACCCCTCCACTTT	CAITAGGEGSPLHF
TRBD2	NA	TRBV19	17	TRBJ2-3	TGTGCCAGTAGTATACGGGGACTAGCGGGGTACACAGATACGCAGTATTTT	CASSIRGLAGYTDTQYF
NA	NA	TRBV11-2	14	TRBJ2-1	TGTGCCAGCAGCCGCGACTACTCCTACAATGAGCAGTTCTTC	CASSRDYSYNEQFF
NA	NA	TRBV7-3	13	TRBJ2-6	TGTGCCACCCGAAGTACTGGGGCCAACGTCCTGACTTTC	CATRSTGANVLTF
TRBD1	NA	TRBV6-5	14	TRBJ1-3	TGTGCTACGAGAGGGACAGGGAGGGGAAACACCATATATTTT	CATRGTGRGNTIYF
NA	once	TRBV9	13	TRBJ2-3	TGTGCCAGCAGCGTAGAGCACACAGATACGCAGTATTTT	CASSVEHTDTQYF
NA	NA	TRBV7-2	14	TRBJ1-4	TGTGCCAGCAGCCCCGACAGGAATTCTGAAAAACTGTTTTTT	CASSPDRNSEKLFF
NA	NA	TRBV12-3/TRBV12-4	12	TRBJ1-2	TGTGCCAGCAGGTCAAATAACTATGGCTACACCTTC	CASRSNNYGYTF
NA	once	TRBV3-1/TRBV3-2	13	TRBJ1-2	TGTGCCAGCAGCCAAGGGGTAGTACTTGGCTACACCTTC	CASSQGVVLGYTF
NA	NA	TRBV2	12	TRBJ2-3	TGTGCCACCTCCCTGGGAGCAGATACGCAGTATTTT	CATSLGADTQYF